The subject of this entry is one T cell receptor (beta chain). Its antigen is not identified. The CDR3 runs 16 residues. Unmatched junction bases numbered 12, after V lost 4 bases and J lost 4 bases. CDR1 is SNHLY, CDR2 FYNNEI, per germline. Template amounts of approximately 300 ng DNA, tens of thousands of T cell genomes, were employed in unsorted PBMC replicate PCRs. Libraries were prepared by immunoSEQ multiplex PCR; TCRdb keeps only in-frame clonotypes and omits some of them. The sample contains fewer than 600,000 clones, about 74% of which appear only once. These data are taken from a study of shared clonotypes between healthy human individuals. Study in general: Ranging from 18 to 49 in age, donors were two women and a few men. The study's findings and limits: Genetic and exposure-history diversity was limited by the few donors.

Sequencing was done on a sample of PBMCs. The sequence came from a woman aged 40 to 55 in good health. Some clones in this sample may be carry-over from other donors' samples. The V and J genes are TRBV2 and TRBJ2-5; the match to TRBD2 covers 7 bases. CDR3 in amino acids: CASSGPDGLVGETQYF. In DNA form, the CDR3 reads TGTGCCAGCAGTGGTCCGGACGGACTAGTCGGAGAGACCCAGTACTTC.